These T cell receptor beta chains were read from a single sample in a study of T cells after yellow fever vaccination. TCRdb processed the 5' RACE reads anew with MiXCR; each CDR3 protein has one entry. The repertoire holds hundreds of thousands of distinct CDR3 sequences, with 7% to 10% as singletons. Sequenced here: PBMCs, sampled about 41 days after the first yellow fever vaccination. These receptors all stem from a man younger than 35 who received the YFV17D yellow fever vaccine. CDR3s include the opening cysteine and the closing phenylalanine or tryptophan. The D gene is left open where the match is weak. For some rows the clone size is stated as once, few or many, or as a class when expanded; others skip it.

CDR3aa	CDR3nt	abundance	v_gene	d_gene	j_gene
CASGAGRDEQYF	TGTGCCAGTGGGGCAGGGAGGGACGAGCAGTACTTC	.	TRBV19	TRBD2	TRBJ2-7
CSATGQGVYEKLFF	TGCAGTGCCACGGGCCAGGGGGTTTATGAAAAACTGTTTTTT	.	TRBV20-1	TRBD1	TRBJ1-4
CASSPGLDTQYF	TGTGCCAGCAGCCCCGGACTAGACACGCAGTATTTT	.	TRBV12-3/TRBV12-4	TRBD2	TRBJ2-3
CASSYDRRVGETQYF	TGTGCCAGCAGTTACGACAGGAGGGTCGGGGAGACCCAGTACTTC	.	TRBV6-5	.	TRBJ2-5
CASSMGGLHLEAFF	TGTGCCAGCAGCATGGGGGGCTTGCATCTTGAAGCTTTCTTT	few	TRBV6-1	.	TRBJ1-1
CASSFQPGGETQYF	TGTGCCAGCAGTTTTCAGCCAGGGGGAGAGACCCAGTACTTC	.	TRBV12-3/TRBV12-4	TRBD1	TRBJ2-5
CSATKTLSQYF	TGCAGTGCTACCAAGACCCTATCCCAGTACTTC	few	TRBV20-1	.	TRBJ2-5
CSARDPQGWTDTQYF	TGCAGTGCTAGAGATCCTCAGGGCTGGACAGATACGCAGTATTTT	few	TRBV20-1	.	TRBJ2-3
CASSPAPGSSGNTIYF	TGCGCCAGCAGCCCGGCTCCGGGAAGCTCTGGAAACACCATATATTTT	.	TRBV5-1	.	TRBJ1-3
CASSQGDYRDSNYGYTF	TGCGCCAGCAGCCAAGGCGACTACAGGGATTCAAACTATGGCTACACCTTC	few	TRBV4-3	.	TRBJ1-2
CASSPFHTTYEQYF	TGTGCCAGCAGCCCCTTTCATACGACCTACGAGCAGTACTTC	.	TRBV7-8	.	TRBJ2-7
CATSRDARANYGYTF	TGTGCCACCAGCAGAGATGCGCGAGCCAACTATGGCTACACCTTC	.	TRBV15	.	TRBJ1-2
CASSRDRTSGGVEQYF	TGCGCCAGCAGCCGCGACCGGACTAGCGGGGGGGTCGAGCAGTACTTC	many	TRBV4-1	TRBD2	TRBJ2-7
CASSQGLAGADTDTQYF	TGTGCCAGCAGCCAGGGACTAGCGGGGGCTGACACAGATACGCAGTATTTT	few	TRBV4-2	TRBD2	TRBJ2-3
CASSFIRETQYF	TGTGCCAGCAGTTTCATTAGAGAGACCCAGTACTTC	few	TRBV28	.	TRBJ2-5
CASRKTGTGELFF	TGCGCCAGCAGGAAAACGGGCACCGGGGAGCTGTTTTTT	many	TRBV5-1	.	TRBJ2-2
CASRGTGADTQYF	TGTGCCAGCAGGGGGACAGGGGCAGATACGCAGTATTTT	few	TRBV3-1	TRBD1	TRBJ2-3
CASSLMTVSNEQFF	TGCGCCAGCAGCTTGATGACAGTATCCAATGAGCAGTTCTTC	few	TRBV5-1	.	TRBJ2-1
CSASRQGDQPQHF	TGCAGTGCTAGCCGGCAGGGCGATCAGCCCCAGCATTTT	.	TRBV20-1	.	TRBJ1-5
CASSQDPTGGNSPLHF	TGTGCCAGCAGCCAAGATCCGACAGGGGGAAACTCACCCCTCCACTTT	few	TRBV4-2	TRBD1	TRBJ1-6
CASRAKGQGMNTEAFF	TGTGCCAGCAGAGCTAAGGGACAGGGGATGAACACTGAAGCTTTCTTT	many	TRBV2	TRBD1	TRBJ1-1
CASSVTGTGTEAFF	TGCGCCAGCAGCGTTACAGGGACGGGTACTGAAGCTTTCTTT	many	TRBV5-1	.	TRBJ1-1
CASSPTGRTGELFF	TGTGCCAGCAGCCCGACAGGGCGCACCGGGGAGCTGTTTTTT	few	TRBV6-2/TRBV6-3	TRBD1	TRBJ2-2
CASSLGAASGGYTGELFF	TGTGCCAGCAGCTTAGGAGCGGCTAGCGGGGGTTACACCGGGGAGCTGTTTTTT	.	TRBV7-6	TRBD2	TRBJ2-2
CASSFVKREGETQYF	TGCGCCAGCAGCTTCGTAAAACGGGAGGGGGAGACCCAGTACTTC	.	TRBV5-1	TRBD2	TRBJ2-5
CASSQLTGGRTYNEQFF	TGTGCCAGCAGCCAACTGACAGGGGGCAGGACCTACAATGAGCAGTTCTTC	.	TRBV7-2	TRBD1	TRBJ2-1
CSIETGRGGAQETQYF	TGCAGCATTGAGACCGGCCGTGGGGGGGCACAAGAGACCCAGTACTTC	.	TRBV29-1	.	TRBJ2-5
CASSLGRPLNEQFF	TGTGCCAGCAGTTTGGGTCGTCCCCTCAATGAGCAGTTCTTC	.	TRBV28	.	TRBJ2-1
CASEDRGGQPQHF	TGTGCCAGCGAAGACAGGGGAGGACAGCCCCAGCATTTT	few	TRBV19	TRBD1	TRBJ1-5
CASSYRGPTDTQYF	TGTGCCAGCAGTTACAGGGGGCCCACAGATACGCAGTATTTT	few	TRBV6-2/TRBV6-3	TRBD1	TRBJ2-3
CASSRPRNNEQFF	TGTGCCAGCAGCAGGCCCAGAAACAATGAGCAGTTCTTC	.	TRBV11-1	.	TRBJ2-1
CASSLRRVGYNSPLHF	TGTGCCAGCAGTTTAAGGAGGGTTGGGTATAATTCACCCCTCCACTTT	few	TRBV27	.	TRBJ1-6
CASSQERTVIATEAFF	TGCGCCAGCAGCCAAGAGCGGACAGTAATTGCCACTGAAGCTTTCTTT	.	TRBV4-3	.	TRBJ1-1
CASSLGQFKEETQYF	TGTGCCAGCAGCTTAGGACAGTTTAAGGAGGAGACCCAGTACTTC	many	TRBV7-9	.	TRBJ2-5
CSAADNEQFF	TGCAGCGCCGCTGACAATGAGCAGTTCTTC	few	TRBV29-1	.	TRBJ2-1
CASSLSTTSWDNEQFF	TGTGCCAGCAGCCTTTCCACCACGTCGTGGGACAATGAGCAGTTCTTC	.	TRBV7-2	.	TRBJ2-1
CASSQDPAAGADTGELFF	TGCGCCAGCAGCCAAGACCCGGCAGCGGGGGCCGACACCGGGGAGCTGTTTTTT	few	TRBV4-1	TRBD2	TRBJ2-2
CASSRERGGVRGYEQYF	TGTGCCAGCAGCCGAGAACGGGGGGGCGTCCGGGGCTACGAGCAGTACTTC	.	TRBV7-2	TRBD2	TRBJ2-7
CATSREPSDTQYF	TGTGCCACCAGCAGAGAGCCCTCAGATACGCAGTATTTT	.	TRBV15	.	TRBJ2-3
CASSQVGGRNTEAFF	TGCGCCAGCAGCCAAGTAGGGGGGCGCAACACTGAAGCTTTCTTT	many	TRBV4-3	.	TRBJ1-1
CASSPETGSAQPQHF	TGTGCCAGCTCACCAGAGACAGGATCGGCTCAGCCCCAGCATTTT	.	TRBV18	.	TRBJ1-5
CASSLWGGGTADTQYF	TGTGCCAGCAGCTTGTGGGGGGGTGGGACCGCAGATACGCAGTATTTT	.	TRBV5-4	TRBD2	TRBJ2-3
CASSLSTVGWNTEAFF	TGTGCCAGCAGTCTTTCCACGGTCGGATGGAACACTGAAGCTTTCTTT	many	TRBV6-5	.	TRBJ1-1
CASRRQGRHEQFF	TGCGCCAGCAGGCGGCAGGGGAGACATGAGCAGTTCTTC	many	TRBV5-1	.	TRBJ2-1